These T cell receptor beta chains were read from a single sample in a study of control samples from healthy donors and cancer patients. This table comes from immunoSEQ multiplex PCR, and its TCRdb copy is limited to in-frame clones, with some not included. The sample contains roughly 76,000 clones, 90% to 95% of which appear only once. The sample taken for sequencing was PBMCs. The receptors stem from a woman aged 40 to 50 with lung cancer. Both conserved end residues are part of each CDR3. The D gene is left open where the match is weak. Rows give clone size only sometimes, using once, few, many, or a class for an expanded clone.

abundance: .
d_gene: .
j_gene: TRBJ2-3
v_gene: TRBV6-6
CDR3aa: CASSYSGTDTQYF
CDR3nt: TGTGCCAGCAGTTATAGCGGCACAGATACGCAGTATTTT

abundance: .
d_gene: TRBD2
j_gene: TRBJ2-5
v_gene: TRBV5-4
CDR3aa: CASSLASGGTKTQYF
CDR3nt: TGTGCCAGCAGCTTGGCTAGCGGGGGGACGAAGACCCAGTACTTC

abundance: few
d_gene: .
j_gene: TRBJ1-2
v_gene: TRBV6-1
CDR3aa: CASSEWGGGYTF
CDR3nt: TGTGCCAGCAGTGAATGGGGCGGAGGCTACACCTTC

abundance: .
d_gene: .
j_gene: TRBJ1-4
v_gene: TRBV4-1
CDR3aa: CASSQVGEKLFF
CDR3nt: TGCGCCAGCAGCCAAGTCGGTGAAAAACTGTTTTTT

abundance: .
d_gene: .
j_gene: TRBJ1-1
v_gene: TRBV29-1
CDR3aa: CSGEITEAFF
CDR3nt: TGCAGCGGTGAGATCACTGAAGCTTTCTTT

abundance: .
d_gene: TRBD1
j_gene: TRBJ1-5
v_gene: TRBV3-1/TRBV3-2
CDR3aa: CASSPRGIYNQPQHF
CDR3nt: TGTGCCAGCAGCCCCAGGGGGATCTACAATCAGCCCCAGCATTTT

abundance: once
d_gene: TRBD2
j_gene: TRBJ2-7
v_gene: TRBV7-8
CDR3aa: CASSLAHSGGSYEQYF
CDR3nt: TGTGCCAGCAGCTTAGCGCACAGCGGGGGGTCCTACGAGCAGTACTTC

abundance: .
d_gene: .
j_gene: TRBJ2-7
v_gene: TRBV9
CDR3aa: CASGIRAEPRYEQYF
CDR3nt: TGTGCCAGCGGGATAAGGGCGGAGCCTCGCTACGAGCAGTACTTC

abundance: .
d_gene: .
j_gene: TRBJ1-3
v_gene: TRBV11-2
CDR3aa: CASSFQERNTIYF
CDR3nt: TGTGCCAGCAGCTTTCAGGAGAGAAACACCATATATTTT

abundance: few
d_gene: .
j_gene: TRBJ1-3
v_gene: TRBV13
CDR3aa: CASSFGVTIYF
CDR3nt: TGTGCCAGCAGCTTCGGGGTAACCATATATTTT

abundance: .
d_gene: TRBD1
j_gene: TRBJ1-4
v_gene: TRBV5-1
CDR3aa: CASSSTGEGTKLFF
CDR3nt: TGCGCCAGCAGCTCTACAGGGGAGGGGACAAAACTGTTTTTT

abundance: .
d_gene: .
j_gene: TRBJ2-7
v_gene: TRBV6-5
CDR3aa: CASSYSADDRYEQYF
CDR3nt: TGTGCCAGCAGTTACTCAGCGGATGACCGCTACGAGCAGTACTTC

abundance: .
d_gene: .
j_gene: TRBJ1-1
v_gene: TRBV5-1
CDR3aa: CASSSGHGYTEAFF
CDR3nt: TGCGCCAGCAGCTCAGGACACGGCTACACTGAAGCTTTCTTT

abundance: .
d_gene: .
j_gene: TRBJ2-5
v_gene: TRBV5-5
CDR3aa: CASSLEAEETQYF
CDR3nt: TGTGCCAGCAGCTTGGAAGCAGAAGAGACCCAGTACTTC

abundance: .
d_gene: .
j_gene: TRBJ1-1
v_gene: TRBV19
CDR3aa: CASSIDLGVAGGWTEAFF
CDR3nt: TGTGCCAGTAGTATAGATCTGGGGGTGGCCGGTGGGTGGACTGAAGCTTTCTTT

abundance: .
d_gene: .
j_gene: TRBJ1-2
v_gene: TRBV5-6
CDR3aa: CASSLVMSRSVIGGGYTF
CDR3nt: TGTGCCAGCAGCTTGGTCATGTCACGGTCGGTAATAGGTGGTGGCTACACCTTC

abundance: .
d_gene: .
j_gene: TRBJ1-4
v_gene: TRBV12-5
CDR3aa: CASATPDRGDEKLFF
CDR3nt: TGTGCTAGTGCCACCCCGGACCGAGGGGATGAAAAACTGTTTTTT

abundance: .
d_gene: .
j_gene: TRBJ1-1
v_gene: TRBV5-4
CDR3aa: CASSLGPDTEAFF
CDR3nt: TGTGCCAGCAGCTTAGGGCCGGACACTGAAGCTTTCTTT

abundance: .
d_gene: .
j_gene: TRBJ2-7
v_gene: TRBV5-3
CDR3aa: CARSLAGSYEQYF
CDR3nt: TGTGCCAGAAGCTTGGCCGGCTCCTACGAGCAGTACTTC

abundance: .
d_gene: TRBD2
j_gene: TRBJ2-1
v_gene: TRBV2
CDR3aa: CASSDSGGAFYNEQFF
CDR3nt: TGTGCCAGCAGTGATAGCGGGGGGGCCTTCTACAATGAGCAGTTCTTC

abundance: .
d_gene: .
j_gene: TRBJ1-2
v_gene: TRBV9
CDR3aa: CASSVSGQGYTF
CDR3nt: TGTGCCAGCAGCGTATCGGGCCAGGGCTACACCTTC

abundance: .
d_gene: TRBD2
j_gene: TRBJ2-7
v_gene: TRBV7-3
CDR3aa: CASSKYAGGSEQYF
CDR3nt: TGTGCCAGCAGCAAATACGCAGGCGGGAGCGAGCAGTACTTC

abundance: .
d_gene: TRBD1
j_gene: TRBJ2-1
v_gene: TRBV5-4
CDR3aa: CASSLGGPGQAYNEQFF
CDR3nt: TGTGCCAGCAGCTTGGGGGGGCCTGGACAGGCGTACAATGAGCAGTTCTTC

abundance: .
d_gene: .
j_gene: TRBJ2-7
v_gene: TRBV7-9
CDR3aa: CASSSRGLEEQYF
CDR3nt: TGTGCCAGCAGCTCGAGGGGTTTGGAAGAGCAGTACTTC

abundance: few
d_gene: .
j_gene: TRBJ2-2
v_gene: TRBV2
CDR3aa: CASSGENTGELFF
CDR3nt: TGTGCCAGCAGTGGGGAAAACACCGGGGAGCTGTTTTTT

abundance: .
d_gene: .
j_gene: TRBJ1-4
v_gene: TRBV18
CDR3aa: CASSPDGRGNEKLFF
CDR3nt: TGTGCCAGCTCACCGGACGGGAGGGGTAATGAAAAACTGTTTTTT

abundance: .
d_gene: .
j_gene: TRBJ1-1
v_gene: TRBV6-6
CDR3aa: CASAGGGVNTEAFF
CDR3nt: TGTGCCAGCGCCGGTGGGGGGGTCAACACTGAAGCTTTCTTT

abundance: few
d_gene: .
j_gene: TRBJ2-7
v_gene: TRBV6-5
CDR3aa: CASSPRGVPLYEQYF
CDR3nt: TGTGCCAGCAGCCCCAGGGGGGTTCCCTTGTACGAGCAGTACTTC

abundance: .
d_gene: .
j_gene: TRBJ2-1
v_gene: TRBV11-2
CDR3aa: CASSLVGGGNEQFF
CDR3nt: TGTGCCAGCAGCTTAGTCGGCGGAGGCAATGAGCAGTTCTTC

abundance: .
d_gene: .
j_gene: TRBJ1-1
v_gene: TRBV5-1
CDR3aa: CASSSRENTEAFF
CDR3nt: TGCGCCAGCAGCTCCCGGGAAAACACTGAAGCTTTCTTT

abundance: .
d_gene: .
j_gene: TRBJ2-7
v_gene: TRBV5-1
CDR3aa: CASSRGGDTYEQYF
CDR3nt: TGCGCCAGCAGCAGGGGAGGGGACACCTACGAGCAGTACTTC

abundance: .
d_gene: .
j_gene: TRBJ2-3
v_gene: TRBV7-9
CDR3aa: CASSLAGASTDTQYF
CDR3nt: TGTGCCAGCAGCTTAGCGGGGGCCAGCACAGATACGCAGTATTTT

abundance: .
d_gene: TRBD1
j_gene: TRBJ2-2
v_gene: TRBV6-6
CDR3aa: CASNTDRGTGELFF
CDR3nt: TGTGCCAGCAACACAGACAGGGGCACCGGGGAGCTGTTTTTT

abundance: .
d_gene: .
j_gene: TRBJ2-1
v_gene: TRBV9
CDR3aa: CASSVVGGYNEQFF
CDR3nt: TGTGCCAGCAGCGTAGTTGGAGGGTACAATGAGCAGTTCTTC

abundance: few
d_gene: TRBD2
j_gene: TRBJ2-3
v_gene: TRBV6-1
CDR3aa: CASSELSGAPSTDTQYF
CDR3nt: TGTGCCAGCAGTGAGCTTAGCGGGGCCCCCAGCACAGATACGCAGTATTTT

abundance: .
d_gene: TRBD2
j_gene: TRBJ2-3
v_gene: TRBV5-4
CDR3aa: CASSARQAGALTDTQYF
CDR3nt: TGTGCCAGCAGCGCAAGGCAAGCGGGGGCGCTCACAGATACGCAGTATTTT

abundance: .
d_gene: .
j_gene: TRBJ1-1
v_gene: TRBV29-1
CDR3aa: CSVEEGFEAFF
CDR3nt: TGCAGCGTTGAAGAGGGCTTTGAAGCTTTCTTT

abundance: .
d_gene: TRBD2
j_gene: TRBJ2-3
v_gene: TRBV15
CDR3aa: CATSRDRPGGVGTDTQYF
CDR3nt: TGTGCCACCAGCAGAGATCGGCCGGGGGGAGTGGGCACAGATACGCAGTATTTT

abundance: .
d_gene: TRBD1
j_gene: TRBJ1-1
v_gene: TRBV2
CDR3aa: CASSRQGQPNTEAFF
CDR3nt: TGTGCCAGCAGTCGCCAGGGACAGCCGAACACTGAAGCTTTCTTT

abundance: .
d_gene: .
j_gene: TRBJ2-2
v_gene: TRBV11-2
CDR3aa: CASSFRESGTGELFF
CDR3nt: TGTGCCAGCAGCTTCCGGGAGTCGGGCACCGGGGAGCTGTTTTTT

abundance: .
d_gene: .
j_gene: TRBJ1-1
v_gene: TRBV6-5
CDR3aa: CASSYSIGQAEAFF
CDR3nt: TGTGCCAGCAGTTACTCGATTGGCCAAGCTGAAGCTTTCTTT

abundance: .
d_gene: .
j_gene: TRBJ1-1
v_gene: TRBV10-3
CDR3aa: CAILDPGMNTEAFF
CDR3nt: TGTGCCATCCTCGACCCAGGGATGAACACTGAAGCTTTCTTT

abundance: .
d_gene: .
j_gene: TRBJ2-3
v_gene: TRBV2
CDR3aa: CASSDPHRGTDTQYF
CDR3nt: TGTGCCAGCAGTGATCCCCACAGGGGCACAGATACGCAGTATTTT

abundance: .
d_gene: TRBD1
j_gene: TRBJ2-7
v_gene: TRBV29-1
CDR3aa: CSVTGTGETSYEQYF
CDR3nt: TGCAGCGTCACCGGGACAGGGGAGACGTCCTACGAGCAGTACTTC

abundance: .
d_gene: .
j_gene: TRBJ2-1
v_gene: TRBV21-1
CDR3aa: CASSHEPLTGPSYNEQFF
CDR3nt: TGTGCCAGCAGCCACGAGCCTCTGACAGGGCCCTCCTACAATGAGCAGTTCTTC

abundance: .
d_gene: .
j_gene: TRBJ2-4
v_gene: TRBV30
CDR3aa: CAWNPVGVENIQYF
CDR3nt: TGTGCCTGGAACCCAGTAGGGGTCGAGAACATTCAGTACTTC

abundance: .
d_gene: .
j_gene: TRBJ1-4
v_gene: TRBV5-5
CDR3aa: CASSFLAVHEKLFF
CDR3nt: TGTGCCAGCAGCTTTCTGGCCGTCCATGAAAAACTGTTTTTT

abundance: .
d_gene: .
j_gene: TRBJ2-1
v_gene: TRBV7-7
CDR3aa: CASSDSPLFGEQFF
CDR3nt: TGTGCTAGCAGCGATAGTCCCCTGTTCGGCGAGCAGTTCTTC

abundance: .
d_gene: TRBD2
j_gene: TRBJ2-1
v_gene: TRBV10-1
CDR3aa: CASPGETSGGDNEQFF
CDR3nt: TGCGCCAGTCCCGGAGAGACTAGCGGGGGAGACAATGAGCAGTTCTTC

abundance: once
d_gene: .
j_gene: TRBJ1-2
v_gene: TRBV10-1
CDR3aa: CASSPIQGGGYTF
CDR3nt: TGCGCCAGCAGTCCAATTCAGGGAGGGGGCTACACCTTC

abundance: .
d_gene: .
j_gene: TRBJ2-1
v_gene: TRBV2
CDR3aa: CASSERGAMRNEQFF
CDR3nt: TGTGCCAGCAGTGAACGGGGGGCAATGCGAAATGAGCAGTTCTTC

abundance: .
d_gene: TRBD1
j_gene: TRBJ1-5
v_gene: TRBV7-8
CDR3aa: CASSSASGTVSNQPQHF
CDR3nt: TGTGCCAGCAGCTCTGCTTCCGGGACAGTTAGCAATCAGCCCCAGCATTTT

abundance: once
d_gene: TRBD1
j_gene: TRBJ1-2
v_gene: TRBV6-5
CDR3aa: CASRATQGQGFGYTF
CDR3nt: TGTGCCAGCAGAGCAACCCAGGGACAGGGGTTTGGCTACACCTTC